A selection of T cell receptor beta chains follows, all from one sample in a study of CD39 and CD103 CD8 tumor-infiltrating T cells. Data came from immunoSEQ multiplex PCR; TCRdb stores just in-frame clones and leaves some out. The data show around 7,400 clones, approximately 66% seen once. The sample was CD8+ T cells sorted from blood. These receptors originate from a human donor with head and neck squamous cell carcinoma. Each CDR3 is given with its conserved first and last residue. The D gene is left open where the match is weak. Part of the rows lack a size; the others show once, few, many or a class for expanded clones.

V: TRBV5-6
J: TRBJ1-1
D: .
size: .
DNA: TGTGCCAGCAGCTTGGCAGCGGGGGGCCGGGGCGGGAACACTGAAGCTTTCTTT
CDR3: CASSLAAGGRGGNTEAFF

V: TRBV28
J: TRBJ2-1
D: TRBD2
size: .
DNA: TGTGCCAGCAGTGGACTAGCGACACTAAGAAGAGGAGAGCAGTTCTTC
CDR3: CASSGLATLRRGEQFF

V: TRBV9
J: TRBJ1-1
D: .
size: few
DNA: TGTGCCAGCAGCGCATTCACAGGTATCACTGAAGCTTTCTTT
CDR3: CASSAFTGITEAFF

V: TRBV9
J: TRBJ1-1
D: .
size: few
DNA: TGTGCCAGCAGCGGGTCTAACACTGAAGCTTTCTTT
CDR3: CASSGSNTEAFF

V: TRBV7-9
J: TRBJ2-7
D: .
size: few
DNA: TGTGCCAGCAGTTATCGGGGCTACGAGCAGTACTTC
CDR3: CASSYRGYEQYF

V: TRBV28
J: TRBJ1-5
D: .
size: .
DNA: TGTGCCAGCAGTCTGCGGCCGCGCAATCAGCCCCAGCATTTT
CDR3: CASSLRPRNQPQHF

V: TRBV6-5
J: TRBJ1-2
D: .
size: .
DNA: TGTGCCAGCAGTTCGACTAGGGACGGCTACACCTTC
CDR3: CASSSTRDGYTF

V: TRBV9
J: TRBJ1-1
D: .
size: .
DNA: TGTGCCAGCAGCCCCGGGGGGCTAGAAGCTTTCTTT
CDR3: CASSPGGLEAFF

V: TRBV10-2
J: TRBJ2-2
D: TRBD1
size: .
DNA: TGCGCCAGCAACGGACAGGGGACAGCCGGGGAGCTGTTTTTT
CDR3: CASNGQGTAGELFF

V: TRBV2
J: TRBJ2-5
D: TRBD1
size: .
DNA: TGTGCCAGCAGCCCTTTGGGGACAGGGCTCGGAGAGACCCAGTACTTC
CDR3: CASSPLGTGLGETQYF

V: TRBV29-1
J: TRBJ2-7
D: .
size: .
DNA: TGCAGCGTTGAAAGTTCTAGCTCCTACGAGCAGTACTTC
CDR3: CSVESSSSYEQYF

V: TRBV6-5
J: TRBJ2-7
D: .
size: few
DNA: TGTGCCAACAGGACTTTTACATACGAGCAGTACTTC
CDR3: CANRTFTYEQYF

V: TRBV6-6
J: TRBJ2-2
D: .
size: .
DNA: TGTGCCAGCACCCACGGCTGGCTAGCGAGCACCGGGGAGCTGTTTTTT
CDR3: CASTHGWLASTGELFF

V: TRBV2
J: TRBJ2-7
D: .
size: .
DNA: TGTGCCAGCATAGGTGGCTCCTACGAGCAGTACTTC
CDR3: CASIGGSYEQYF

V: TRBV11-2
J: TRBJ2-4
D: .
size: .
DNA: TGTGCCAGCAGCGGAGGCGTAGGGCTAGCCAAAAACATTCAGTACTTC
CDR3: CASSGGVGLAKNIQYF

V: TRBV4-3
J: TRBJ2-1
D: .
size: .
DNA: TGCGCCAGCAGCCAAGAGGTTCTTGGAGGAGGGCAATATGAGCAGTTCTTC
CDR3: CASSQEVLGGGQYEQFF

V: TRBV30
J: TRBJ2-2
D: .
size: few
DNA: TGTGCCTGGAGTGCGACAGGGAGGGACACCGGGGAGCTGTTTTTT
CDR3: CAWSATGRDTGELFF

V: TRBV2
J: TRBJ2-7
D: .
size: .
DNA: TGTGCCAGCAGGGACTCCTCAGGGTTCGGGGCCTACGAGCAGTACTTC
CDR3: CASRDSSGFGAYEQYF

V: TRBV7-2
J: TRBJ1-5
D: .
size: .
DNA: TGTGCCAGCAGCTTATACTACGATAGCAATCAGCCCCAGCATTTT
CDR3: CASSLYYDSNQPQHF

V: TRBV7-2
J: TRBJ2-7
D: .
size: few
DNA: TGTGCCAGCAGTGAGGGGGGAGGGTCCTACGAGCAGTACTTC
CDR3: CASSEGGGSYEQYF

V: TRBV4-3
J: TRBJ2-1
D: .
size: .
DNA: TGCGCCAGCAGCCCAGAAGGGGCCTACAATGAGCAGTTCTTC
CDR3: CASSPEGAYNEQFF

V: TRBV25-1
J: TRBJ2-2
D: .
size: .
DNA: TGTGCCAGCAGTGAACGGGAGTTGAACACCGGGGAGCTGTTTTTT
CDR3: CASSERELNTGELFF

V: TRBV27
J: TRBJ2-7
D: .
size: few
DNA: TGTGCCAGCAGTTTTGCGGGACCGGACTACGAGCAGTACTTC
CDR3: CASSFAGPDYEQYF

V: TRBV28
J: TRBJ2-7
D: .
size: .
DNA: TGTGCCAGCAGTGCGGAAAGGATGGGAGGCTACGAGCAGTACTTC
CDR3: CASSAERMGGYEQYF

V: TRBV4-3
J: TRBJ2-7
D: .
size: .
DNA: TGCGCCAGCAGCCAAGGGGTCTCCTACGAGCAGTACTTC
CDR3: CASSQGVSYEQYF

V: TRBV4-1
J: TRBJ2-7
D: TRBD2
size: .
DNA: TGCGCCAGCAGCCAAGAGAGTAGCGGGGGATACGAGCAGTACTTC
CDR3: CASSQESSGGYEQYF

V: TRBV6-1
J: TRBJ2-7
D: TRBD1
size: .
DNA: TGTGCCAGCAGTGAAGTCGGACAGGGGTTTTTCTACGAGCAGTACTTC
CDR3: CASSEVGQGFFYEQYF

V: TRBV7-7
J: TRBJ2-1
D: TRBD1
size: .
DNA: TGTGCCAGCAGCTTAGGGACAGGGCTCGTTAATGAGCAGTTCTTC
CDR3: CASSLGTGLVNEQFF

V: TRBV6-1
J: TRBJ1-1
D: TRBD1
size: .
DNA: TGTGCCAGCAGTGAAGGGACAGGGGGCGATTTGAACACTGAAGCTTTCTTT
CDR3: CASSEGTGGDLNTEAFF

V: TRBV9
J: TRBJ1-2
D: TRBD1
size: .
DNA: TGTGCCAGCAGCCCACGGACAGGGACGAACTATGGCTACACCTTC
CDR3: CASSPRTGTNYGYTF

V: TRBV11-2
J: TRBJ1-6
D: .
size: few
DNA: TGTGCCAGCAGCCATCATAATTCACCCCTCCACTTT
CDR3: CASSHHNSPLHF

V: TRBV15
J: TRBJ1-4
D: TRBD1
size: .
DNA: TGTGCCACCAGTCCGGACAGGAATAATGAAAAACTGTTTTTT
CDR3: CATSPDRNNEKLFF

V: TRBV9
J: TRBJ2-2
D: .
size: .
DNA: TGTGCCAGCAGCGGGAACACCGGGGAGCTGTTTTTT
CDR3: CASSGNTGELFF

V: TRBV28
J: TRBJ2-7
D: .
size: .
DNA: TGTGCCAGCAGTTTTGACAGTGACTTAACCTACGAGCAGTACTTC
CDR3: CASSFDSDLTYEQYF

V: TRBV13
J: TRBJ1-4
D: .
size: .
DNA: TGTGCCAGCAGCTTAGAGGCGCAGAATGAAAAACTGTTTTTT
CDR3: CASSLEAQNEKLFF

V: TRBV9
J: TRBJ1-1
D: .
size: once
DNA: TGTGCCAGCAGCGTAGCGGGGATGAACACTGAAGCTTTCTTT
CDR3: CASSVAGMNTEAFF

V: TRBV4-3
J: TRBJ2-1
D: .
size: few
DNA: TGCGCCAGCAGCCCAGGAGCGGGTCAGGGGGTCAATGAGCAGTTCTTC
CDR3: CASSPGAGQGVNEQFF

V: TRBV6-5
J: TRBJ2-1
D: .
size: once
DNA: TGTGCCAGCAGTTACTTAGCGGCCAATGAGCAGTTCTTC
CDR3: CASSYLAANEQFF

V: TRBV7-9
J: TRBJ1-6
D: TRBD1
size: few
DNA: TGTGCCAGCAGCTTAGATGCAGGGGGCCGATCACCCCTCCACTTT
CDR3: CASSLDAGGRSPLHF

V: TRBV19
J: TRBJ2-7
D: .
size: once
DNA: TGTGCCAGTAGTATGGCCCTCACCAACTACGAGCAGTACTTC
CDR3: CASSMALTNYEQYF

V: TRBV6-5
J: TRBJ1-5
D: .
size: .
DNA: TGTGCCAGCACCCACCCAGGGGTAGGACAGCCCCAGCATTTT
CDR3: CASTHPGVGQPQHF

V: TRBV11-2
J: TRBJ2-5
D: TRBD2
size: .
DNA: TGTGCCAGCAGCTTTACTAGCGGGGGTCAAGAGACCCAGTACTTC
CDR3: CASSFTSGGQETQYF

V: TRBV6-5
J: TRBJ2-7
D: .
size: .
DNA: TGTGCCAGCTCGGGGACTCAGCTCTACGAGCAGTACTTC
CDR3: CASSGTQLYEQYF

V: TRBV7-7
J: TRBJ2-1
D: .
size: few
DNA: TGTGCCAGCAGCCCCCGTCCGGTGGGGGTTGCCTACAATGAGCAGTTCTTC
CDR3: CASSPRPVGVAYNEQFF

V: TRBV11-3
J: TRBJ2-1
D: TRBD2
size: once
DNA: TGTGCCAGCAGCTTGGGACTAGCGGGAGTGGGTGAGCAGTTCTTC
CDR3: CASSLGLAGVGEQFF

V: TRBV14
J: TRBJ1-3
D: .
size: .
DNA: TGTGCCAGCAGCCTTGGAAACACCATATATTTT
CDR3: CASSLGNTIYF

V: TRBV4-1
J: TRBJ2-3
D: .
size: few
DNA: TGCGCCAGCAGCCAAGACTCTAGAGCGTCAGATACGCAGTATTTT
CDR3: CASSQDSRASDTQYF

V: TRBV19
J: TRBJ1-6
D: .
size: .
DNA: TGTGCCAGTAGTATCGGGGAGGGGAATTCACCCCTCCACTTT
CDR3: CASSIGEGNSPLHF

V: TRBV18
J: TRBJ2-7
D: .
size: few
DNA: TGTGCCAGCTCCCACTCCGCGGGACAAGGATCCTACGAGCAGTACTTC
CDR3: CASSHSAGQGSYEQYF